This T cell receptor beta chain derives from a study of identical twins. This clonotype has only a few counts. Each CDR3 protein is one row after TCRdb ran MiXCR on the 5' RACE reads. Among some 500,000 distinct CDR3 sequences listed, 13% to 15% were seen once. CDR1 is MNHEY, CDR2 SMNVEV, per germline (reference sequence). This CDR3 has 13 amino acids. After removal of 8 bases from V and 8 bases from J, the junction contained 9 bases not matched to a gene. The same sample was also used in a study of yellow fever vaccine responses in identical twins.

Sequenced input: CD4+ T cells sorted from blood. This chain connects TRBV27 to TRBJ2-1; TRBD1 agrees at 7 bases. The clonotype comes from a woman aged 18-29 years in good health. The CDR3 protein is CASFNTGDHEQFF. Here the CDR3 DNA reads TGTGCCAGCTTTAATACAGGGGATCATGAGCAGTTCTTC.